The entry below gives a single T cell receptor beta chain sequence along with its context. Its antigen specificity is not known. Base qualities were left out, and no much larger clone turns up one base away. Library preparation used the immunoSEQ multiplex PCR assay. Entries here come from immuneACCESS through TCRdb and include only in-frame sequences with V and J called. Some clones fail to appear in such tables; in the studies checked, an unresolved V gene covers under half of the shortfall, and the cause of the remainder is unknown. This sample holds around 21,000 clones; about 87% were observed only once. The ten largest account for around 7% of the sample. Taken from cysteine to phenylalanine, the CDR3 has 17 residues. The entry retains the CDR3 DNA only, 51 bases that are in frame from base 1. V lost 4 bases and J lost 4 bases, and the count of bases not matched to a germline gene is 14. CDR1 and CDR2 (SGDLS, YYNGEE) derive from the germline V gene.

The data originate from a study of T cell changes during pregnancy in multiple sclerosis (dated by TCRdb to about 2019). About the full investigation: The study looked at changes in the T cell repertoire across pregnancy in women with multiple sclerosis.

The source material was CD8+ T cells from peripheral blood mononuclear cells, sampled in the third trimester of pregnancy. The receptor was derived from a female donor in good health, enrolled as a control in a pregnancy study. The chain couples TRBV9 to TRBJ2-3; 8 junctional bases match TRBD2. The CDR3 protein sequence reads: CASSLLAGGHAADTQYF. The DNA sequence reads TGTGCCAGCAGCCTCCTTGCGGGAGGTCATGCTGCAGATACGCAGTATTTT.